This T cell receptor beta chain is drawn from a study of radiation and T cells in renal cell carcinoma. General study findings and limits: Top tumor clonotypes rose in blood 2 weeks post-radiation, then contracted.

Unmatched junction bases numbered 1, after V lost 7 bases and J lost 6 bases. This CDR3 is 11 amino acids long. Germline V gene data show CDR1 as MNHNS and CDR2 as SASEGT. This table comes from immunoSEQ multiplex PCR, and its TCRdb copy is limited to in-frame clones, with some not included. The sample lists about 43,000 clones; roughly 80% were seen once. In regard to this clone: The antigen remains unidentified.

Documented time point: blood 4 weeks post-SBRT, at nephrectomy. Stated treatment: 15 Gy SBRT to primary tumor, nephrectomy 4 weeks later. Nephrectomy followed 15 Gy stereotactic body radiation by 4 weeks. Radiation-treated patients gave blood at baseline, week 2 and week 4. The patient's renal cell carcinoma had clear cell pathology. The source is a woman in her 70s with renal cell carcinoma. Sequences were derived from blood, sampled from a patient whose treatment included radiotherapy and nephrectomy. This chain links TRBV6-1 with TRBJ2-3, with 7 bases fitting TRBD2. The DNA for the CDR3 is TGTGCCAGCAAGCGGGGCGATACGCAGTATTTT. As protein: CASKRGDTQYF.